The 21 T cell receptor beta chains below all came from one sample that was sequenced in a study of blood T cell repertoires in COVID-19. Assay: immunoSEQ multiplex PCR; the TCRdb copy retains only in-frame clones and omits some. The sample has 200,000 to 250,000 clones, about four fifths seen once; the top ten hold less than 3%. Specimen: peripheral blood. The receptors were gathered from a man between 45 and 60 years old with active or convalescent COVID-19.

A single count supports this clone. Here the CDR3 DNA reads TGTGCCAGCAGTTTGGGAAGGGGCGATCAGCCCCAGCATTTT. It specifies CASSLGRGDQPQHF. This chain links TRBV27 with TRBJ1-5, with a weak D call TRBD1 (5 bases). Looked up from germline, CDR1 is MNHEY and CDR2 is SMNVEV (reference sequence). The germline V and J ends were trimmed by 3 bases and 5 bases, with 11 bases remaining between them. This CDR3 comprises 14 residues.

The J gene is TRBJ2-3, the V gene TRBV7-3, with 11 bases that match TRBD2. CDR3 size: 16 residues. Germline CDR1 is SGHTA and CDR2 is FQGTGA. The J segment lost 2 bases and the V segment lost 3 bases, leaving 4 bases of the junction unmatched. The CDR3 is CASSLLAGGDTDTQYF. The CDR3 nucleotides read TGTGCCAGCAGCTTGCTAGCGGGAGGAGACACAGATACGCAGTATTTT.

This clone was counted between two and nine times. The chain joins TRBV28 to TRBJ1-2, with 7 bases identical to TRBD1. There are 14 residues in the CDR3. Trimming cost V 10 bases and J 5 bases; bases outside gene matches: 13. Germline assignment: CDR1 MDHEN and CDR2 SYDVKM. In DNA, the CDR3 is TGTGCCACACAAAAAGACAGGGTAGGGTATGGCTACACCTTC. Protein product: CATQKDRVGYGYTF.

CDR3 amino acids: CAWGRGHRGYTF. The CDR3 bases are TGTGCCTGGGGGAGGGGGCATAGGGGCTACACCTTC. The chain employs TRBV30 and TRBJ1-2, with TRBD1 matching 7 bases. The CDR3 contains 12 residues. Germline-derived CDR1 and CDR2 are GTSNPN and SVGIG (reference sequence). V shed 5 bases, J shed 8 bases, and the junction held 8 bases outside the gene matches. Full variable domain (rest looked up from reference TRBV30 and TRBJ1-2): SQTIHQWPATLVQPVGSPLSLECTVEGTSNPNLYWYRQAAGRGLQLLFYSVGIGQISSEVPQNLSASRPQDRQFILSSKKLLLSDSGFYLCAWGRGHRGYTFGSGTRLTVV.

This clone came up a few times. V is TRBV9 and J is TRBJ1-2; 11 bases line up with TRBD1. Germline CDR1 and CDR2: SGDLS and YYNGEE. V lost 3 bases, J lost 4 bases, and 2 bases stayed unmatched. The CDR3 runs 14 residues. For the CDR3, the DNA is TGTGCCAGCAGCGCTGGACAGGGGGCCTATGGCTACACCTTC. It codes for CASSAGQGAYGYTF.

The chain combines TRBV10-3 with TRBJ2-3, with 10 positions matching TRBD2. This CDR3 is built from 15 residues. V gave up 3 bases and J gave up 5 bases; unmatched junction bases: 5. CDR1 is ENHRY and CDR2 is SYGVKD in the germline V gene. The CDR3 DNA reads TGTGCCATCAGTGACCAGCGGGAGGGGTTAGATACGCAGTATTTT. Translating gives CAISDQREGLDTQYF.

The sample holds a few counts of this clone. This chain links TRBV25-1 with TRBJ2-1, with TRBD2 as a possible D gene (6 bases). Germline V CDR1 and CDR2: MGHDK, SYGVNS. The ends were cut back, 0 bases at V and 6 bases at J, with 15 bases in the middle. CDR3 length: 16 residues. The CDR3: CASSEYGTPFFNEQFF. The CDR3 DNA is TGTGCCAGCAGTGAATATGGGACTCCCTTTTTCAATGAGCAGTTCTTC. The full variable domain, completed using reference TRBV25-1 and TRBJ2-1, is EADIYQTPRYLVIGTGKKITLECSQTMGHDKMYWYQQDPGMELHLIHYSYGVNSTEKGDLSSESTVSRIRTEHFPLTLESARPSHTSQYLCASSEYGTPFFNEQFFGPGTRLTVL.

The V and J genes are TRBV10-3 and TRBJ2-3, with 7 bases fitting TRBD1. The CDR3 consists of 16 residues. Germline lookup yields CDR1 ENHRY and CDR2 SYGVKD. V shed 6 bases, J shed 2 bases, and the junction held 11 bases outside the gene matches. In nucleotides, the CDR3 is TGTGCCATCAGCTATTCCGGGACAGAGGACACAGATACGCAGTATTTT. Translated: CAISYSGTEDTDTQYF.

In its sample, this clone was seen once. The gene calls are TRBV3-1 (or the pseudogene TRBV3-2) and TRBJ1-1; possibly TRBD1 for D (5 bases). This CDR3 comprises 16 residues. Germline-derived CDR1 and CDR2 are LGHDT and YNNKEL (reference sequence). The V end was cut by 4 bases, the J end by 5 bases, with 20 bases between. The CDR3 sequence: CASSRQGAPRGTEAFF. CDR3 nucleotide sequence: TGTGCCAGCAGCCGACAAGGGGCCCCGCGCGGAACTGAAGCTTTCTTT.

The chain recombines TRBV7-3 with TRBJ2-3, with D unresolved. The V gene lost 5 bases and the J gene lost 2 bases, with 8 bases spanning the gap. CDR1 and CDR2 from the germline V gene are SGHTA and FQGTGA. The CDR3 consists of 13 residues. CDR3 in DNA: TGTGCCAGCAGCCCCCGTTTCACAGATACGCAGTATTTT. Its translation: CASSPRFTDTQYF.

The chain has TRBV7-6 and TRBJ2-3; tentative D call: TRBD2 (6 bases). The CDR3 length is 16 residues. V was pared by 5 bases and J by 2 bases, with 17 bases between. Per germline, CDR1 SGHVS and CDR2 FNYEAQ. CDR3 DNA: TGTGCCAGCAGCACACCTGTCGGGGGTAACACAGATACGCAGTATTTT. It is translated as CASSTPVGGNTDTQYF.

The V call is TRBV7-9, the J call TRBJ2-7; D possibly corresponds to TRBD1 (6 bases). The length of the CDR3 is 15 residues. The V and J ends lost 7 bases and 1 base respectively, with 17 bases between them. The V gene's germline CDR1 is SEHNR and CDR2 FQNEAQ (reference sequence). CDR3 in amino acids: CASTPLGRGSYEQYF. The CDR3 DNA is TGTGCCAGCACTCCTTTGGGCAGGGGATCCTACGAGCAGTACTTC.

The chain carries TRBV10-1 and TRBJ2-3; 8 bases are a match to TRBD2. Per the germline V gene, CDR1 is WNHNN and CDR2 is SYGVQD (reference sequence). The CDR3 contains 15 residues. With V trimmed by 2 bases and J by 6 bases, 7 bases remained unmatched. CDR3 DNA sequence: TGCGCCAGCAGTGAGGTCGGAGCGGGAGACGATACGCAGTATTTT. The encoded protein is CASSEVGAGDDTQYF.

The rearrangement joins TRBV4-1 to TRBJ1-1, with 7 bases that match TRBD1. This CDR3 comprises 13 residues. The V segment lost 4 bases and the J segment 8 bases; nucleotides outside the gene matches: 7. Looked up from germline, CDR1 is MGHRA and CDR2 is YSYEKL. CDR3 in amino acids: CASSRGQMTEAFF. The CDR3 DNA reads TGCGCCAGCAGCCGGGGACAGATGACCGAAGCTTTCTTT.

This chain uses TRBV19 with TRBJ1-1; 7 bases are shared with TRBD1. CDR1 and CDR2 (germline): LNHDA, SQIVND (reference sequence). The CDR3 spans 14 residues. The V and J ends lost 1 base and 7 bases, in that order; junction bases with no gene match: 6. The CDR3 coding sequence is TGTGCCAGTAGTATAGCCGGGACAGAAATTGAAGCTTTCTTT. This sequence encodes CASSIAGTEIEAFF.

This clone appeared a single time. For the CDR3, the DNA is TGTGCCAGCAGTGACACGAATTACAATGAGCAGTTCTTC. It translates to CASSDTNYNEQFF. This chain links TRBV7-3 with TRBJ2-1; D gene uncertain. The V end lost 6 bases, the J end lost 4 bases, and 10 bases lay between the germline ends. This CDR3 is built from 13 residues. Germline assignment: CDR1 SGHTA and CDR2 FQGTGA.

CDR3 in DNA: TGTGCCAGCAGCTTGGAGGGGACAACAAATTCACCCCTCCACTTT. Protein product: CASSLEGTTNSPLHF. The chain carries TRBV5-8 and TRBJ1-6, with D perhaps matching TRBD1 (6 bases). The CDR3 length is 15 residues. Trimming shortened V by 0 bases and J by 7 bases, and 11 bases separated the two germline ends. Per the germline V gene, CDR1 is SGHTS and CDR2 is YDEGEE.

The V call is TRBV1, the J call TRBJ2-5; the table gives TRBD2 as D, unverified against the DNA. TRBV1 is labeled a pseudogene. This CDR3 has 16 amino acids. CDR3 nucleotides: TGCACCAGCAGCCACCCGAGACTAGCGGGTCAAGAGACCCAGTACTTC. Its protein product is CTSSHPRLAGQETQYF.

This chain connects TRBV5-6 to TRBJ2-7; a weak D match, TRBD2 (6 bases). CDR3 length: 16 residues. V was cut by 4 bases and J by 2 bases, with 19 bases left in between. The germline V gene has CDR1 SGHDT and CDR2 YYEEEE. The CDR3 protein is CASSTPDGTLAYEQYF. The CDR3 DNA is TGTGCCAGCAGCACACCGGACGGGACTTTAGCCTACGAGCAGTACTTC.

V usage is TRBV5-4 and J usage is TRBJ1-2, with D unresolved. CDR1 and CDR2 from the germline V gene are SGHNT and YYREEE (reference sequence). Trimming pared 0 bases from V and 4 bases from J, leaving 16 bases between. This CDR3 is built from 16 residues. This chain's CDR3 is CASSLDGRPTAYGYTF. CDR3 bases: TGTGCCAGCAGCTTGGACGGGAGACCGACCGCCTATGGCTACACCTTC.

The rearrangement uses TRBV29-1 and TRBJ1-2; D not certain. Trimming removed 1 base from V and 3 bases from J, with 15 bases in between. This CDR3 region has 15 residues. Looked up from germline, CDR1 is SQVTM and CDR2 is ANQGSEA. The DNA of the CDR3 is TGCAGCGTTGAAGTCCAGCGGGATCGGGACTATGGCTACACCTTC. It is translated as CSVEVQRDRDYGYTF.